This T cell receptor (beta chain) was sequenced during a study of control samples from healthy donors and cancer patients. Profiled with immunoSEQ multiplex PCR; TCRdb holds only in-frame clones, not every one. Of 190,000 or so clones in the sample, roughly 91% were seen once. CDR1 is LNHDA and CDR2 is SQIVND in the germline V gene (reference sequence). Trimming cost V 5 bases and J 7 bases, with 18 bases left between them. This CDR3 region has 15 residues. This TCR was sampled from a man in his late teens or twenties in good health. The chain joins TRBV19 to TRBJ1-5, with D maybe TRBD1 (6 bases). What was sequenced was blood. CDR3 amino acids: CASSVTGILGQPQHF. The DNA of the CDR3 is TGTGCCAGTAGTGTTACAGGGATTCTAGGACAGCCCCAGCATTTT.